The 26 T cell receptor beta chains listed next were all sequenced from one sample in a study of CD8 T cells in ankylosing spondylitis. TCRdb recomputed calls from the 5' RACE reads with MiXCR, one row per CDR3 protein. The profile covers 150,000 to 200,000 distinct CDR3 sequences, with approximately 12% appearing a single time and 11% taken by the ten largest. Input material: blood, either unsorted or a sorted T cell fraction (not recorded which). These receptor sequences come from a female donor with ankylosing spondylitis or in good health (not recorded which).

Concerning this clonotype itself: The junction departs from the called germline gene at one end, perhaps through a read error. The chain uses TRBV7-9 and TRBJ1-2, with a weak D call TRBD1 (6 bases). Germline CDR1 is SEHNR and CDR2 is FQNEAQ (reference sequence). The CDR3 spans 13 residues. CDR3 loop: CVSSFLGGRGYTF. DNA of the CDR3: TGTGTCAGCAGCTTTCTAGGGGGACGGGGCTACACCTTC.

This clonotype appeared many times. The rearrangement joins TRBV10-3 to TRBJ2-7; perhaps D is TRBD1 or TRBD2 (5 bases each). This CDR3 has 13 residues. Germline CDR1 reads ENHRY; CDR2 reads SYGVKD. Trimming removed 8 bases from V and 0 bases from J, with 11 bases in between. The CDR3 DNA follows: TGTGCCATCGAGGGGACGGACTCCTACGAGCAGTACTTC. This encodes CAIEGTDSYEQYF.

J is TRBJ2-1 and V is TRBV7-8, with no clear D. Germline assignment: CDR1 SGHVS and CDR2 FQNEAQ. V lost 1 base and J 9 bases, leaving 4 bases between the germline ends. This CDR3 spans 11 amino acids. CDR3 loop: CASSLVVEQFF. CDR3 nucleotide sequence: TGTGCCAGCAGCTTAGTGGTTGAGCAGTTCTTC. Based on the CDR3 plus reference TRBV7-8 and TRBJ2-1, the full variable domain is GAGVSQSPRYKVAKRGQDVALRCDPISGHVSLFWYQQALGQGPEFLTYFQNEAQLDKSGLPSDRFFAERPEGSVSTLKIQRTQQEDSAVYLCASSLVVEQFFGPGTRLTVL.

This clonotype was recorded at least ten times. The CDR3: CASQTTDTQYF. In DNA, the CDR3 is TGTGCCAGCCAAACCACAGATACGCAGTATTTT. The J gene is TRBJ2-3, the V gene TRBV27; no firm D call. In germline, CDR1 is MNHEY, CDR2 SMNVEV (reference sequence). Trimming shortened V by 8 bases and J by 2 bases, and 5 bases separated the two germline ends. The CDR3 has 11 amino acids.

This clonotype was counted at least ten times. This sequence joins TRBV7-9 and TRBJ1-3; no clear D. The CDR3 contains 14 residues. V lost 10 bases and J lost 1, with 14 bases in between. In germline, CDR1 is SEHNR, CDR2 FQNEAQ (reference sequence). For the CDR3, the DNA is TGTGCCACCCTGAGCAAGCTTTCTGGAAACACCATATATTTT. It codes for CATLSKLSGNTIYF.

This clonotype was picked up many times. This chain connects TRBV20-1 to TRBJ2-1, with D unclear. Per the germline V gene, CDR1 is DFQATT and CDR2 is SNEGSKA (reference sequence). Between the trimmed V and J ends, which lost 3 bases and 5 bases, there was a span of 8 bases. The CDR3 loop spans 12 amino acids. The chain's CDR3 is CSARFQHNEQFF. CDR3 sequence (DNA): TGCAGTGCTAGGTTTCAGCACAATGAGCAGTTCTTC.

This clonotype was picked up many times. The chain links TRBV20-1 to TRBJ2-1; 10 bases are a match to TRBD2. The V and J ends lost 0 bases and 6 bases, in that order; junction bases with no gene match: 5. Germline CDR1 and CDR2: DFQATT and SNEGSKA (reference sequence). This CDR3 has 15 residues. CDR3 DNA sequence: TGCAGTGCTAGAGATTTAGCTAGCGGGAGCAATGAGCAGTTCTTC. Translating it yields CSARDLASGSNEQFF.

As to this clonotype: This may be a read error, as it is one base from a much larger clone. The chain recombines TRBV29-1 with TRBJ2-1; 7 nucleotides align to TRBD2. Germline CDR1 and CDR2: SQVTM and ANQGSEA. This CDR3 spans 13 amino acids. CDR3 in DNA: TGCAGCGCCGGAAACTTAGCGGGTAATGAGCGGTTCTTC. Protein product: CSAGNLAGNERFF.

This clonotype was seen a handful of times. The genes are TRBV19 and TRBJ1-5, with TRBD1 as a possible D gene (6 bases). Per germline, CDR1 LNHDA and CDR2 SQIVND (reference sequence). Between the trimmed V and J ends, which lost 6 bases and 0 bases, there was a span of 12 bases. The CDR3 runs to 15 residues. This chain's CDR3 is CASRGRDTSNQPQHF. As DNA, the CDR3 is TGTGCCAGTAGAGGCCGGGACACTAGCAATCAGCCCCAGCATTTT.

A word on this clonotype: A much bigger clone sits one base away, suggesting this may be a read error. V gene TRBV5-1 combines with J gene TRBJ2-3; D ambiguous. This CDR3 has 15 amino acids. The V and J ends lost 2 bases and 0 bases respectively, with 10 bases between them. Germline CDR1 is SGHRS and CDR2 is YFSETQ. CDR3: CASSFRGTSTDTQYF. CDR3 in DNA: TGCGCCAGCAGCTTTAGAGGCACGAGCACAGATACGCAGTATTTT.

This chain links TRBV6-1 with TRBJ1-1, with TRBD1 as a possible D gene (5 bases). The V gene's germline CDR1 is MNHNS and CDR2 SASEGT. The CDR3 is made up of 14 amino acids. The V gene lost 7 bases and the J gene lost 3 bases, with 15 bases spanning the gap. The CDR3 nucleotides read TGTGCCAGCACCCCGGGACCTACTTACACTGAAGCTTTCTTT. This codes for CASTPGPTYTEAFF.

This clonotype was seen ten or more times. The chain employs TRBV5-1 and TRBJ2-3, with D possibly being TRBD1 (5 bases). The germline gives CDR1 SGHRS, CDR2 YFSETQ. This CDR3 is 14 amino acids long. V was cut by 0 bases and J by 6 bases, with 11 bases left in between. The chain's CDR3 is CASSLGQQTDTQYF. In DNA form, the CDR3 reads TGCGCCAGCAGCTTGGGACAGCAGACGGATACGCAGTATTTT.

The chain recombines TRBV29-1 with TRBJ2-7; 9 bases agree with TRBD2. There are 13 residues in the CDR3. Unmatched junction bases numbered 6, after V lost 7 bases and J lost 2 bases. Germline V gene data show CDR1 as SQVTM and CDR2 as ANQGSEA. CDR3 coding DNA: TGCAGCGGGATCCTAGCGGGGACCTACGAGCAGTACTTC. Protein sequence: CSGILAGTYEQYF.

This clonotype appeared many times. CDR3 in amino acids: CASSFNNRAGELFF. DNA of the CDR3: TGTGCCAGCAGTTTTAATAATCGGGCCGGGGAGCTGTTTTTT. This chain links TRBV27 with TRBJ2-2; D ambiguous. This CDR3 has 14 residues. Per the germline V gene, CDR1 is MNHEY and CDR2 is SMNVEV (reference sequence). V was trimmed by 3 bases and J by 6 bases, leaving 11 bases between them.

This clonotype was detected many times. The chain recombines TRBV18 with TRBJ2-7; 9 nucleotides line up with TRBD1. Germline CDR1 is KGHSH and CDR2 is LQKENI. Germline trimming cut 3 bases from V and 0 bases from J; bases unmatched to any gene: 6. The CDR3 spans 16 residues. In DNA form, the CDR3 reads TGTGCCAGCTCACCTCCGGACAGGGGCAGCTCCTACGAGCAGTACTTC. Encoded protein: CASSPPDRGSSYEQYF.

This clonotype was seen many times. The chain recombines TRBV5-5 with TRBJ1-2, with D uncertain. V was pared by 0 bases and J by 3 bases, with 12 bases between. This CDR3 comprises 15 residues. The germline CDR1 and CDR2 sequences are SGHKS and YYEKEE (reference sequence). CDR3 coding DNA: TGTGCCAGCAGCTTGGGGCAGGACCTTTACTATGGCTACACCTTC. Translating gives CASSLGQDLYYGYTF.

The rearrangement joins TRBV6-5 to TRBJ2-1; D remains ambiguous. The V and J ends lost 0 bases and 4 bases respectively, with 4 bases between them. CDR3 size: 13 residues. From germline, CDR1 is MNHEY and CDR2 SVGAGI. This chain's CDR3 is CASSYSIYNEQFF. The DNA of the CDR3 is TGTGCCAGCAGTTACTCGATTTACAATGAGCAGTTCTTC.

This clonotype was picked up many times. The chain is built from TRBV9 and TRBJ1-6; D call uncertain. CDR3 length equals 15 residues. In germline, CDR1 is SGDLS, CDR2 YYNGEE. V was cut by 3 bases and J by 7 bases, with 14 bases left in between. CDR3 nucleotide sequence: TGTGCCAGCAGCGGCCAAGCCCGCTTAAATTCACCCCTCCACTTT. It translates to CASSGQARLNSPLHF.

The gene calls are TRBV24-1 and TRBJ1-2; D is undetermined. The CDR3 totals 12 residues. V lost 5 bases and J 7 bases, leaving 10 bases between the germline ends. Germline loops: CDR1 KGHDR, CDR2 SFDVKD. CDR3 nucleotide sequence: TGTGCCACCAGTGCCCCCTTTGGTGGCTACACCTTC. It encodes CATSAPFGGYTF.

There are many counts of this clonotype. The CDR3 DNA reads as TGTGCCAGCACCCGGGGAGGGAAGGGCACTGAAGCTTTCTTT. As protein: CASTRGGKGTEAFF. The chain is built from TRBV12-3 or TRBV12-4 and TRBJ1-1, with D hard to call. V lost 7 bases, J lost 4 bases, and 16 bases lay in between. CDR3 size: 14 residues.

Comment on this clonotype: One junction end does not reproduce the germline sequence, and a read error may be involved. This chain connects TRBV7-9 to TRBJ2-7; 7 bases match TRBD1. From germline, CDR1 is SEHNR and CDR2 FQNEAQ (reference sequence). The CDR3 has 12 amino acids. CDR3 nucleotides: TGTGCCAGCAGCTTCGGGTTTGACAGGGCTTCCTTC. Amino acid sequence: CASSFGFDRASF.

The chain is built from TRBV12-3 or TRBV12-4 and TRBJ1-3; D gene unclear. Trimming pared 8 bases from V and 7 bases from J, leaving 9 bases between. The CDR3 totals 11 residues. CDR3 DNA: TGTGCCAGCGGGAGCCTTAACACCATATATTTT. It yields the protein CASGSLNTIYF.

V and J are TRBV7-2 and TRBJ2-5; D ambiguous. Germline V CDR1 and CDR2: SGHTA, FQGNSA. V was shortened by 3 bases and J by 2 bases, with 10 bases between the two germline ends. The CDR3 is 14 amino acids. The CDR3 region is CASSFYAEQETQYF. DNA of the CDR3: TGTGCCAGCAGCTTTTACGCGGAGCAAGAGACCCAGTACTTC. The full variable domain, its missing parts supplied by reference TRBV7-2 and TRBJ2-5, is GAGVSQSPSNKVTEKGKDVELRCDPISGHTALYWYRQSLGQGLEFLIYFQGNSAPDKSGLPSDRFSAERTGGSVSTLTIQRTQQEDSAVYLCASSFYAEQETQYFGPGTRLLVL.

In regard to this clonotype: Relative to the germline gene, one junction end is altered; a read error may explain this. CDR3 nucleotide sequence: TGTGCCAACAGCGCCGACAGAGCCTCTGGGGCCAACGTCCTGACTTTC. Its protein is CANSADRASGANVLTF. This chain connects TRBV9 to TRBJ2-6; weak D call: TRBD1 (5 bases). Per germline, CDR1 SGDLS and CDR2 YYNGEE. CDR3 size: 16 residues.

Many counts were recorded for this clonotype. This rearrangement joins TRBV7-2 to TRBJ2-1; D is possibly TRBD2 (7 bases). Germline CDR1 SGHTA, CDR2 FQGNSA. V was clipped by 3 bases and J by 5 bases, with 14 bases between them. The length of the CDR3 is 15 residues. Here the CDR3 DNA reads TGTGCCAGCAGCTTGCCCGGGGGGCCCCACAATGAGCAGTTCTTC. It codes for CASSLPGGPHNEQFF.

This clonotype came up many times. The chain links TRBV11-2 to TRBJ2-3; TRBD2 aligns across 7 bases. The V gene end was trimmed by 5 bases and the J gene end by 4 bases; junction bases not matched to a gene: 18. CDR1 is SGHAT, CDR2 FQNNGV, per germline. This CDR3 spans 18 amino acids. The CDR3 region has the DNA TGTGCCAGCAGCCCCCGTTTATGGCGGGAGTCAGGGCCAGATACGCAGTATTTT. It is translated as CASSPRLWRESGPDTQYF.